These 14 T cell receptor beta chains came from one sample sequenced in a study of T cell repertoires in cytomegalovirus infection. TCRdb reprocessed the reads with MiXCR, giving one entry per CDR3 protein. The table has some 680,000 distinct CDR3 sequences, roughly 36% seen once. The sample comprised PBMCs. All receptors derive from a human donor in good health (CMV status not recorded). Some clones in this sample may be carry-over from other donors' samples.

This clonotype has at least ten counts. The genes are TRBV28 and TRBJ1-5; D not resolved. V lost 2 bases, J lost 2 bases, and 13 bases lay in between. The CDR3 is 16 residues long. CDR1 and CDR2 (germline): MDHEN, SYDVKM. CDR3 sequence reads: CASSLEGARGNQPQHF. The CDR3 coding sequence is TGTGCCAGCAGTTTAGAGGGTGCAAGGGGCAATCAGCCCCAGCATTTT.

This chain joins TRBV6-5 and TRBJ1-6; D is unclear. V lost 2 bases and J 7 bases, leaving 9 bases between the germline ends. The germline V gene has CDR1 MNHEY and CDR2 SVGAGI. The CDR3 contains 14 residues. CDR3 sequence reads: CASSYIGRNSPLHF. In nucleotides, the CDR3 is TGTGCCAGCAGTTACATAGGGAGGAATTCACCCCTCCACTTT.

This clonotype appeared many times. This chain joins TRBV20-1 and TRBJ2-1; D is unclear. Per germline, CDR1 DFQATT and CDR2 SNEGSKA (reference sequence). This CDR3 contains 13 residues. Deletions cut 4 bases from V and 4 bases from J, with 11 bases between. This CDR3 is CSAKRADYNEQFF. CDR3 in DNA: TGCAGTGCTAAACGGGCTGATTACAATGAGCAGTTCTTC.

The CDR3 region has the DNA TGTGCCAGCAGTAAAACCGGGACACCGAACCGATTTAATGAGCAGTTCTTC. The encoded protein is CASSKTGTPNRFNEQFF. The chain has TRBV2 and TRBJ2-1; D may be TRBD1 (6 bases). The CDR3 consists of 17 residues. Trimming removed 5 bases at V and 7 bases at J, with 24 bases between. Germline V gene data show CDR1 as SNHLY and CDR2 as FYNNEI.

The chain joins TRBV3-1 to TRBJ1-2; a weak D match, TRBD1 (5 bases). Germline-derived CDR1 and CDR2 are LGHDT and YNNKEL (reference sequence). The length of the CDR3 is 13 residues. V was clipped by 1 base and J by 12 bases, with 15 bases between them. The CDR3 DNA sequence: TGTGCCAGCAGCCAAGGGGGGAGAGTGGTAGACACCTTC. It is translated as CASSQGGRVVDTF.

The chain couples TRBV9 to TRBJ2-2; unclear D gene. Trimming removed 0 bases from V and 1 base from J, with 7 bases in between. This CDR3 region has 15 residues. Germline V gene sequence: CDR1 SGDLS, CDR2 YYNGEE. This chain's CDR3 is CASSVAPKNTGELFF. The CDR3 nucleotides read TGTGCCAGCAGCGTAGCTCCCAAGAACACCGGGGAGCTGTTTTTT. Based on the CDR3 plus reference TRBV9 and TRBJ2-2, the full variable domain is DSGVTQTPKHLITATGQRVTLRCSPRSGDLSVYWYQQSLDQGLQFLIQYYNGEERAKGNILERFSAQQFPDLHSELNLSSLELGDSALYFCASSVAPKNTGELFFGEGSRLTVL.

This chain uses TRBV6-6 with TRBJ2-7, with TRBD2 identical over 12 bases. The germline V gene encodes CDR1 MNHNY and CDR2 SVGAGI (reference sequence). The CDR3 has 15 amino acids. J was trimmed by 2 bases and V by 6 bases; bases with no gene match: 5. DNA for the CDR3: TGTGCCAGCAGGTCGACTAGCGGGGGACCCTACGAGCAGTACTTC. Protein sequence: CASRSTSGGPYEQYF.

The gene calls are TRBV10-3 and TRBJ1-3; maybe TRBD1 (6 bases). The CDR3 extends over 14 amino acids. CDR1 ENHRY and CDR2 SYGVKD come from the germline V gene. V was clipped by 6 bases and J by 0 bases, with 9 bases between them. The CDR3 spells CAIRDSTSGNTIYF. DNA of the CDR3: TGTGCCATCAGGGACAGCACCTCTGGAAACACCATATATTTT.

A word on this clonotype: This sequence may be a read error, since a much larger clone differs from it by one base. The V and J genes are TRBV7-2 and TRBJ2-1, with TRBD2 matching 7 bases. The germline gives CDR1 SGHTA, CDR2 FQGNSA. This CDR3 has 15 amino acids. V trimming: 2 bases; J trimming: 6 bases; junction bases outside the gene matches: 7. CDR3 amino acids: CASSLQLACRNEQFF. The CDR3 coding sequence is TGTGCCAGCAGCTTACAACTAGCGTGCCGCAATGAGCAGTTCTTC.

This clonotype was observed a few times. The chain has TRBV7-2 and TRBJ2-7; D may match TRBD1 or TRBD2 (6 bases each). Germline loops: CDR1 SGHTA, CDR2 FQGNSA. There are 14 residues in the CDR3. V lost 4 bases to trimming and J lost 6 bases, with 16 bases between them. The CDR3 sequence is CASSWGALGLEQYF. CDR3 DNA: TGTGCCAGCAGCTGGGGGGCACTGGGCCTCGAGCAGTACTTC.

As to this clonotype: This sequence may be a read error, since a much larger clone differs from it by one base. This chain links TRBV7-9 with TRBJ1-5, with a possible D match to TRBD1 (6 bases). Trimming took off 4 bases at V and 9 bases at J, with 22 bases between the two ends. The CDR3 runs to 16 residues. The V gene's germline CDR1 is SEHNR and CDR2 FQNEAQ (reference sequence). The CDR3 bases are TGTGCCAGCAGCTCGGGTGGGGCGGGGGCGAAAAGGCCCCAGCATTTT. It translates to CASSSGGAGAKRPQHF.

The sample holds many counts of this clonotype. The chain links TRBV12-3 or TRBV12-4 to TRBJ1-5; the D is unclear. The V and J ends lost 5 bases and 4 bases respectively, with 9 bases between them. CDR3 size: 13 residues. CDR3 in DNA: TGTGCCAGCAGTCCCAACACAAATCAGCCCCAGCATTTT. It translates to CASSPNTNQPQHF.

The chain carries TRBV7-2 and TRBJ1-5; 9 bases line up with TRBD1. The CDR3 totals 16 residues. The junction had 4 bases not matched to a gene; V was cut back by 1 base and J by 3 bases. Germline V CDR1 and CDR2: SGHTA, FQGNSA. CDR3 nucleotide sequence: TGTGCCAGCAGCTTAGGTCTACAGGGGGCCAATCAGCCCCAGCATTTT. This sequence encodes CASSLGLQGANQPQHF.

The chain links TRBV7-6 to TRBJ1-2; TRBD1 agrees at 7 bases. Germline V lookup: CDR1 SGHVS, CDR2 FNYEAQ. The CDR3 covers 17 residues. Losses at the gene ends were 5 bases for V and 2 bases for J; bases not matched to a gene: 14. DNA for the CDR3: TGTGCCAGCAGCATTTCCGGGACAGTTATTATGAACTATGGCTACACCTTC. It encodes CASSISGTVIMNYGYTF. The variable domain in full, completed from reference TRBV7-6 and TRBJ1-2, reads GAGVSQSPRYKVTKRGQDVALRCDPISGHVSLYWYRQALGQGPEFLTYFNYEAQQDKSGLPNDRFSAERPEGSISTLTIQRTEQRDSAMYRCASSISGTVIMNYGYTFGSGTRLTVV.